This note documents a single TCR beta chain sequence. V dropped 2 bases and J dropped 2 bases, with 26 bases sitting between them. CDR1 is MNHEY and CDR2 is SVGEGT in the germline V gene. The CDR3 is made up of 20 amino acids. This entry comes from a study of blood T cell repertoires in COVID-19. The table came from immunoSEQ multiplex PCR; TCRdb's copy has only in-frame clones and leaves some out. This table has about 210,000 clones, roughly 82% appearing once. The TCR originated in a man aged 50-59 years with active or convalescent COVID-19. The specimen was peripheral blood. The chain is built from TRBV6-2 or TRBV6-3 and TRBJ2-3; D might be TRBD2 (7 bases). CDR3 DNA sequence: TGTGCCAGCAGTTACACCCGGGGAGTCAGGGGAGGGAGAAACACAGATACGCAGTATTTT. The encoded protein is CASSYTRGVRGGRNTDTQYF.